The rows below give T cell receptor beta chains drawn from one sample of a study of cytomegalovirus exposure and HLA in healthy donors. Only in-frame clones appear in the TCRdb table, and some are missing; sequencing was by immunoSEQ multiplex PCR. The table records 150,000 to 200,000 clones, approximately 80% of them present only once. The sequenced material came from PBMCs. The receptors were sampled from a woman under 30 in good health and CMV-seropositive. Each CDR3 is given with its conserved first and last residue. D genes are given only for firm matches. Size values are once, few and many counts, or a class for expanded clones, and some rows have none.

j_gene	d_gene	v_gene	abundance	CDR3nt	CDR3aa
TRBJ1-1	TRBD1	TRBV5-1	NA	TGCGCCAGCAGCTGGGGACAGGGCACTGAAGCTTTCTTT	CASSWGQGTEAFF
TRBJ2-5	NA	TRBV7-9	once	TGTGCCAGCAGCTTAGGACTACTCGCTCCAGAGACCCAGTACTTC	CASSLGLLAPETQYF
TRBJ2-1	TRBD2	TRBV2	NA	TGTGCCAGCCGGACCGGGGGGGCCTACAATGAGCAGTTCTTC	CASRTGGAYNEQFF
TRBJ1-2	NA	TRBV12-2	NA	TGTGCAAGTCGCCCCGAGCGTGGCTACACCTTC	CASRPERGYTF
TRBJ1-1	TRBD1	TRBV4-1	NA	TGCGCCAGCAGCAAGACAGGGGTGAACACTGAAGCTTTCTTT	CASSKTGVNTEAFF
TRBJ2-3	TRBD2	TRBV5-6	NA	TGTGCCAGCAGCTATAGCGGGGGGGGAGGAGATACGCAGTATTTT	CASSYSGGGGDTQYF
TRBJ1-6	NA	TRBV30	once	TGTGCCTGGACTACAGGGATGGCTGAAAATTCACCCCTCCACTTT	CAWTTGMAENSPLHF
TRBJ1-5	NA	TRBV30	NA	TGTGCCTGGAGTGTGTCTTTGGCAGGTCGACCTCAGCCCCAGCATTTT	CAWSVSLAGRPQPQHF
TRBJ2-2	NA	TRBV4-2	NA	TGTGCCAGCAGCCAAGGGCTTCTCGGGGTTATAGACAACACCGGGGAGCTGTTTTTT	CASSQGLLGVIDNTGELFF
TRBJ2-7	NA	TRBV7-8	NA	TGTGCCAGCAGCTTATTAAGGGGGGGGTCCTACGAGCAGTACTTC	CASSLLRGGSYEQYF
TRBJ1-4	NA	TRBV28	NA	TGTGCCACTACGGAGGGGTTAACTAATGAAAAACTGTTTTTT	CATTEGLTNEKLFF
TRBJ2-7	NA	TRBV27	NA	TGTGCCAGCAGTCCCATAAGCAGCGAGTACTCCTACGAGCAGTACTTC	CASSPISSEYSYEQYF
TRBJ2-5	NA	TRBV5-6	NA	TGTGCCAGCAGCTTGGCCCCCAGGTTCGTAACAGGCCAAGAGACCCAGTACTTC	CASSLAPRFVTGQETQYF
TRBJ2-3	NA	TRBV19	NA	TGTGCCAGTAGTATTTCTAGCCAGGCCGATACGCAGTATTTT	CASSISSQADTQYF
TRBJ1-1	TRBD1	TRBV11-3	NA	TGTGCCAGCAGCTCCCAGGGGGCCAACACTGAAGCTTTCTTT	CASSSQGANTEAFF
TRBJ1-5	TRBD1	TRBV6-1	NA	TGTGCCAGCAGAGAAGACAGGGCGGCGGGTCAGCCCCAGCATTTT	CASREDRAAGQPQHF
TRBJ2-5	NA	TRBV7-2	NA	TGTGCCAGCAGCCACGGGGGGCCAGAGACCCAGTACTTC	CASSHGGPETQYF